This T cell receptor (beta chain) was captured by sequencing in a study of T cells in Graves' hyperthyroidism and ophthalmopathy (dated by TCRdb to the late 2010s). Some background on the complete study: A discovery cohort of 95 to 100 patients, approximately 45 with Graves' ophthalmopathy and approximately 55 with stable Graves' hyperthyroidism, was used to find distinguishing TCR V-J signatures. Prospective prediction of ophthalmopathy was tested in an independent validation cohort consisting of fewer than 20 hyperthyroidism patients and around 16 patients who later progressed to ophthalmopathy. The 90 to 100 discovery patients were randomly split 7:3 into training and test sets. In roughly six Graves' hyperthyroidism patients, the study also compared T-cell repertoires from thyroid tissue with T-cell repertoires from blood. After sampling, hyperthyroidism patients received methimazole starting at 30 mg daily, and ophthalmopathy patients received high-dose intravenous methylprednisolone. The paper reports TCR Vbeta CDR3 sequencing of roughly 140 peripheral blood samples: around 41 ophthalmopathy, under 80 hyperthyroidism and around 17 progressor patients. Paper-wide results and their limitations: Most expanded thyroid clonotypes (frequency above 0.001) were also detected in blood, a finding suggesting that blood repertoires may reflect thyroid immune responses. In cross-validation, a model built on a 13 V-J signature told ophthalmopathy apart from stable hyperthyroidism with approximately 90% sensitivity and about 81% specificity, and in testing the same model reached 80%/75%. During validation, the model predicted progression to ophthalmopathy a median of approximately six months ahead of onset, with 60% to 71% sensitivity and around 72% specificity. No statistical method was used to fix the sample size in advance, and group allocation was not hidden from the investigators.

Concerning this clonotype: What this receptor recognizes is not known. There are no base qualities to consult, and no much larger clone falls within one base.

The TCR beta CDR3 regions were amplified from the RNA transcripts. A first-round RT-PCR of the TCR CDR3 used the HTBI primer set with the Qiagen OneStep RT-PCR kit. Libraries were constructed in a second round of multiplex PCR, after which size selection and purification were performed. Libraries were sequenced paired-end with 100 bp reads on an Illumina HiSeq2000. The authors' analysis ran thus. SOAPnuke was used to process the raw data, with reads discarded if the reads contained adapters or uncalled bases, had a mean Phred below 15, or lacked an exact constant-primer or identifier match. High-quality paired reads were merged using COPE v1.2.5, and each unique nucleotide sequence was defined as a clonotype. Clonotypes were aligned to IMGT TRBV, TRBD and TRBJ reference segments using MiTCR v1.1. Only V-J combinations with frequency above 0.0001, covering 99% to 99.2% of repertoires, were analysed. The TCS score was defined as F50 (clonal expansion) divided by E x V (chaos), with BLOSUM62-based TCRdist calculated between CDR3 peptides within each V-J. Welch's t-statistics and random forest reduced around 510 V-J features to some 14, which were used in a naive Bayes classifier (R e1071). The similarity between thyroid and blood repertoires was quantified using the Morisita-Horn index. Starting from the raw public reads, TCRdb applied fastp trimming at Q25, assembled clones with MiXCR and retained in-frame beta chains. Merged by CDR3 protein, the rows form single entries marked with the most common genes and DNA. The V and J calls follow TCRdb's processing rather than the paper's. Across this sample there are approximately 49,000 distinct CDR3 sequences, with approximately 50% seen only once. Together, the top ten hold 34% of the sample.

Graves' hyperthyroidism was defined as stable when no progression to ophthalmopathy occurred over 18 months of follow-up. Hyperthyroidism patients were newly diagnosed, had a disease duration of under 2 months, and were aged 18 to 65 years. Exclusion was applied to patients with uncontrolled infections, other autoimmune diseases, pregnancy or lactation. Diagnoses were based on clinical symptoms, serum thyroxine and TRAb, thyroid ultrasound and orbital computed tomography. Total RNA was extracted using Trizol reagent, and RNA quality was assessed on an Agilent 2100 Bioanalyzer. This receptor was taken from a man aged 18 to 30 with Graves' hyperthyroidism. The sequenced sample consisted of peripheral blood or thyroid tissue (not recorded which).

The nucleotides read TGTGCCAGCAGCCCTGTGGTCAGGGGGCGTCACTATGGCTACACCTTC. Its protein reads: CASSPVVRGRHYGYTF. Rearrangement joined TRBV7-9 to TRBJ1-2; 8 nucleotides in the junction match TRBD1. Sequences SEHNR (CDR1) and FQNEAQ (CDR2) are obtained from the germline V gene (reference sequence). For this chain, trimming is 5 bases at the V end and 3 bases at the J end, and the number of junction bases without a gene match is 11. The CDR3 spans 16 residues, from the cysteine through the phenylalanine. Only the CDR3 portion is preserved as DNA: 48 bases, with reading frame beginning at the first base.